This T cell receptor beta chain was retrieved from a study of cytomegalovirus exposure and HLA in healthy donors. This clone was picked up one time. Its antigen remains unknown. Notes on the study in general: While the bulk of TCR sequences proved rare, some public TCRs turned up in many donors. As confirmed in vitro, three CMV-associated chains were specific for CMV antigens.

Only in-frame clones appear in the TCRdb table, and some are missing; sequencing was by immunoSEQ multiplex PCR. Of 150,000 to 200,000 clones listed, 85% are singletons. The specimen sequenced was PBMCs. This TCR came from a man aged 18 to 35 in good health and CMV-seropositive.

CDR3 protein: CASSEGDRVGEETQYF. CDR3 nucleotide sequence: TGCGCCAGCAGTGAGGGGGACAGGGTAGGAGAGGAGACCCAGTACTTC. This chain uses TRBV10-2 with TRBJ2-5; 9 positions agree with TRBD1. The ends lost 2 bases at V and 5 bases at J; junction bases unmatched: 9. This CDR3 has 16 residues. Germline CDR1 is WSHSY and CDR2 is SAAADI.